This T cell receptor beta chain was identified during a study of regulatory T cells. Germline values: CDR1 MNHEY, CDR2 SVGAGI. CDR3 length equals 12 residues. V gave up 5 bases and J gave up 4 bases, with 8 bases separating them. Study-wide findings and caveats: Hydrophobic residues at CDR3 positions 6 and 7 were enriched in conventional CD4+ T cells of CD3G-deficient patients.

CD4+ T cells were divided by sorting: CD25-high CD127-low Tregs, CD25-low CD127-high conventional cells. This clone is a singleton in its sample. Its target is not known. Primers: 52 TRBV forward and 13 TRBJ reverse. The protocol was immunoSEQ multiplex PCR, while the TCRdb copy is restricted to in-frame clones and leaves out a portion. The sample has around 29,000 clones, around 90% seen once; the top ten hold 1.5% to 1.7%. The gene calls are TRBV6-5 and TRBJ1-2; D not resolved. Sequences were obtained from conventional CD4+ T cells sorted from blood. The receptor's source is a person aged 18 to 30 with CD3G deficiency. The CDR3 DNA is TGTGCCAGCAGTGGGGATACCTATGGCTACACCTTC. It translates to CASSGDTYGYTF.